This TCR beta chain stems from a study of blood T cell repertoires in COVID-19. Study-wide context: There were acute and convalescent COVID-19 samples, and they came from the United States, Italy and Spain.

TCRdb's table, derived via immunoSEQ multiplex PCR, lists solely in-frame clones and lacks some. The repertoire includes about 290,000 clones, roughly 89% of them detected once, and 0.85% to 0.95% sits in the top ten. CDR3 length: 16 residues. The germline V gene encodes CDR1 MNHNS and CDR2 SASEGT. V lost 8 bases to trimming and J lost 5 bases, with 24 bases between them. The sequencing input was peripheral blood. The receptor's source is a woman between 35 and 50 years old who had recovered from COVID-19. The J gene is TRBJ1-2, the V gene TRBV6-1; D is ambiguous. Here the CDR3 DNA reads TGTGCCAGCGGTCAAGAGAGGCGGCAGTTAACTTATGGCTACACCTTC. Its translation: CASGQERRQLTYGYTF.